This TCR beta chain is from a study of identical twins. A template switching step contributed a universal primer site, while unique molecular identifiers were present in the cDNA. From the 5' RACE reads, TCRdb called clonotypes with MiXCR, one entry per CDR3 protein. This sample has fewer than 500,000 distinct CDR3 sequences, with roughly a quarter found just once. The CDR3 is 15 amino acids. Germline V gene sequence: CDR1 SGHRS, CDR2 YFSETQ. The V end lost 1 base, the J end lost 1 base, and 11 bases lay between the germline ends. In addition, the sample was reused for a study of T cells expressing NK-cell markers. From that study: The same clonotypes also predominated in the CD3+CD56-NKG2C+ fraction of several donors. The study did not resolve the HCMV specificity of expanded NKG2C+ T cell clones.

The chain is built from TRBV5-1 and TRBJ1-1; tentatively, D is TRBD1 (5 bases). The TCR was taken from a woman between 18 and 29 years old in good health. Sequenced: CD4+ T cells sorted from blood. This chain's CDR3 is CASSLTGGANTEAFF. For the CDR3, the DNA is TGCGCCAGCAGCTTGACCGGGGGAGCGAACACTGAAGCTTTCTTT.